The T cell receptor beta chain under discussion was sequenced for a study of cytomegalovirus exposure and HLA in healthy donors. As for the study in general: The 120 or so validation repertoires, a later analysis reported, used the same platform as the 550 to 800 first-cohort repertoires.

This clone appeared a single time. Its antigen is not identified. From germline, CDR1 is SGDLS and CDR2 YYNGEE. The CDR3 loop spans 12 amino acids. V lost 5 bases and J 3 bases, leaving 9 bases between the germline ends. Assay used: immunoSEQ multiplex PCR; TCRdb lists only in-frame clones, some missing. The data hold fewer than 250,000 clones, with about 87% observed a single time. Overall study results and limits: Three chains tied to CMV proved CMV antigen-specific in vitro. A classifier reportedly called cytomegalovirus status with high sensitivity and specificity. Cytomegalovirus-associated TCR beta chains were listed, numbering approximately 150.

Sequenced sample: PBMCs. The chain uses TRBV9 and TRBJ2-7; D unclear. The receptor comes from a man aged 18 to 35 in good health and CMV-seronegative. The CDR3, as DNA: TGTGCCAGCAGTGGTAACAGCTACGAGCAGTACTTC. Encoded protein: CASSGNSYEQYF.